These T cell receptor beta chains were read from a single sample in a study of post-analysis software for immune sequencing data. TCRdb reprocessed the PCR reads with MiXCR, giving one entry per CDR3 protein. The table includes approximately 690,000 distinct CDR3 sequences, roughly three fifths detected once. The sequenced sample was blood. The receptors stem from a girl aged 2 to 10 with multiple sclerosis. CDR3s include the opening cysteine and the closing phenylalanine or tryptophan. A D gene is named only where the DNA matches it firmly. Clone sizes are given selectively: once, few, many, or a class where the clone is expanded.

CASSYSGVSSYNEQFF | TGCGCCAGCAGTTACTCAGGGGTCAGCTCCTACAATGAGCAGTTCTTC | TRBV5-1 | NA | TRBJ2-1 | NA | 16
CSVGNRDRGPNEQFF | TGCAGCGTTGGGAATCGGGACAGGGGGCCGAATGAGCAGTTCTTC | TRBV29-1 | few | TRBJ2-1 | TRBD1 | 15
CASRERDRANYGYTF | TGTGCCAGCAGGGAGAGGGACAGAGCTAACTATGGCTACACCTTC | TRBV6-6 | NA | TRBJ1-2 | TRBD1 | 15
CASSRVGGFSETQYF | TGTGCCAGCAGCCGCGTGGGGGGGTTCTCAGAGACCCAGTACTTC | TRBV7-9 | NA | TRBJ2-5 | TRBD2 | 15
CASSLGGTSDTQYF | TGCGCCAGCAGCTTGGGTGGCACTTCAGATACGCAGTATTTT | TRBV5-1 | NA | TRBJ2-3 | NA | 14
CASSQALAGSSYEQYF | TGCGCCAGCAGCCAGGCCCTAGCGGGGAGCTCCTACGAGCAGTACTTC | TRBV4-1 | NA | TRBJ2-7 | TRBD2 | 16
CASSLFPFKGGPFYEQYF | TGTGCCAGCAGCTTATTCCCGTTCAAGGGGGGACCTTTCTACGAGCAGTACTTC | TRBV7-6 | NA | TRBJ2-7 | NA | 18
CASSELGNGYEQYF | TGTGCCAGCAGTGAATTGGGAAATGGGTACGAGCAGTACTTC | TRBV6-1 | NA | TRBJ2-7 | NA | 14
CSARTGGTGELFF | TGCAGCGCCCGGACAGGGGGGACCGGGGAGCTGTTTTTT | TRBV29-1 | few | TRBJ2-2 | TRBD1 | 13
CASSSKIAGVATDTQYF | TGTGCCAGCAGCTCCAAGATAGCGGGAGTCGCCACAGATACGCAGTATTTT | TRBV11-2 | NA | TRBJ2-3 | TRBD2 | 17
CASSSTPGQGEEKLFF | TGTGCCAGCAGCTCCACTCCGGGACAGGGGGAGGAAAAACTGTTTTTT | TRBV7-9 | NA | TRBJ1-4 | TRBD1 | 16
CASSQDRGAYNEQFF | TGCGCCAGCAGCCAGGATCGGGGGGCCTACAATGAGCAGTTCTTC | TRBV4-3 | few | TRBJ2-1 | TRBD2 | 15
CASSVEDMATDTQYF | TGTGCCAGCAGCGTAGAGGATATGGCAACAGATACGCAGTATTTT | TRBV9 | NA | TRBJ2-3 | NA | 15
CASSSNRGDNEQFF | TGTGCCAGCAGCTCTAACAGGGGCGACAATGAGCAGTTCTTC | TRBV5-5 | NA | TRBJ2-1 | TRBD1 | 14
CASSLEGPDGDTQYF | TGTGCCAGCAGCTTGGAGGGGCCCGATGGAGATACGCAGTATTTT | TRBV5-6 | few | TRBJ2-3 | NA | 15
CASSKVSGLLPDEQFF | TGCGCCAGCAGCAAAGTCTCGGGACTCCTTCCCGATGAGCAGTTCTTC | TRBV5-1 | NA | TRBJ2-1 | NA | 16
CAISESSGPYGYTF | TGTGCCATCAGTGAGTCGAGCGGACCCTATGGCTACACCTTC | TRBV10-3 | NA | TRBJ1-2 | NA | 14
CASRGTGGDWGNQPQHF | TGTGCCAGCAGGGGGACAGGGGGCGATTGGGGCAATCAGCCCCAGCATTTT | TRBV12-3/TRBV12-4 | NA | TRBJ1-5 | TRBD1 | 17
CASSRVSHNTDTQYF | TGTGCCAGCAGCCGCGTATCTCATAACACAGATACGCAGTATTTT | TRBV7-6 | few | TRBJ2-3 | NA | 15
CASSLGTGNTEAFF | TGCGCCAGCAGCTTGGGGACAGGGAACACTGAAGCTTTCTTT | TRBV5-1 | many | TRBJ1-1 | TRBD1 | 14
CSASKGVAGANVLTF | TGCAGTGCTAGTAAAGGGGTGGCTGGGGCCAACGTCCTGACTTTC | TRBV20-1 | few | TRBJ2-6 | NA | 15
CASSLQLRDSDTQYF | TGTGCCAGCAGCTTACAGTTGAGGGACTCAGATACGCAGTATTTT | TRBV7-8 | NA | TRBJ2-3 | NA | 15
CASSTSQAGTNTEAFF | TGTGCCAGCAGCACTAGTCAGGCAGGTACGAACACTGAAGCTTTCTTT | TRBV7-2 | NA | TRBJ1-1 | NA | 16
CASSLSVGSNAFF | TGTGCCAGCAGTTTATCGGTAGGGTCCAATGCTTTCTTT | TRBV12-3/TRBV12-4 | NA | TRBJ1-1 | NA | 13
CASSLVPAGRGGLTDTQYF | TGTGCCAGCAGCTTAGTCCCTGCTGGGCGGGGGGGCCTGACAGATACGCAGTATTTT | TRBV7-2 | NA | TRBJ2-3 | TRBD2 | 19
CAISESGQPQHF | TGTGCCATCAGTGAGTCAGGGCAGCCCCAGCATTTT | TRBV10-3 | NA | TRBJ1-5 | NA | 12
CASSLTWGERNGYTF | TGTGCCAGCAGCCTAACGTGGGGGGAGAGGAATGGCTACACCTTC | TRBV11-2 | NA | TRBJ1-2 | NA | 15
CASSPIEGETQYF | TGTGCCAGCTCGCCGATAGAGGGAGAGACCCAGTACTTC | TRBV18 | NA | TRBJ2-5 | NA | 13
CSAKTGTGINQPQHF | TGCAGCGCTAAAACCGGGACAGGGATAAATCAGCCCCAGCATTTT | TRBV29-1 | few | TRBJ1-5 | TRBD1 | 15
CASSLGAGDLEQFF | TGTGCCAGCAGTTTAGGAGCGGGAGATCTTGAGCAGTTCTTC | TRBV27 | NA | TRBJ2-1 | TRBD2 | 14
CASSQTSGEYNEQFF | TGTGCCAGCAGCCAGACTAGCGGGGAATACAATGAGCAGTTCTTC | TRBV3-1 | few | TRBJ2-1 | TRBD2 | 15
CASIQGLVQFF | TGTGCCAGCATCCAAGGACTAGTGCAGTTCTTC | TRBV6-2/TRBV6-3 | NA | TRBJ2-1 | TRBD2 | 11
CASSPDHGRSPYNEQFF | TGTGCCAGCAGCCCCGACCACGGGCGGAGCCCCTACAATGAGCAGTTCTTC | TRBV4-2 | NA | TRBJ2-1 | NA | 17
CSARHTTGAHPYNEQYF | TGCAGTGCTAGACATACAACAGGGGCCCACCCCTACAATGAGCAGTACTTC | TRBV20-1 | NA | TRBJ2-5 | TRBD1 | 17
CASSWTQLRETQYF | TGTGCCAGCAGCTGGACCCAACTTCGAGAGACCCAGTACTTC | TRBV5-5 | once | TRBJ2-5 | NA | 14
CSVSGDYSNRPQHF | TGCAGCGTTTCAGGGGATTATAGCAATCGGCCCCAGCATTTT | TRBV29-1 | once | TRBJ1-5 | NA | 14
CSAKRAGDATGDTQYF | TGCAGTGCTAAACGAGCGGGAGACGCCACAGGAGATACGCAGTATTTT | TRBV20-1 | NA | TRBJ2-3 | TRBD2 | 16
CSADAGFRIGVFSSYNEQFF | TGCAGCGCCGACGCTGGGTTTCGAATAGGAGTTTTTAGCTCCTACAATGAGCAGTTCTTC | TRBV29-1 | NA | TRBJ2-1 | NA | 20
CASSLGPGDEQYF | TGCGCCAGCAGCTTGGGCCCCGGGGACGAGCAGTACTTC | TRBV5-1 | NA | TRBJ2-7 | NA | 13
CASSRFIAAGGANEQFF | TGTGCCAGCAGCCGTTTCATAGCGGCCGGCGGGGCCAATGAGCAGTTCTTC | TRBV7-8 | NA | TRBJ2-1 | NA | 17
CSVGVLDSNTEAFF | TGCAGCGTTGGGGTACTAGACTCGAACACTGAAGCTTTCTTT | TRBV29-1 | NA | TRBJ1-1 | NA | 14
CASSLAGLAGAYEQYF | TGCGCCAGCAGCTTGGCGGGACTAGCGGGGGCCTACGAGCAGTACTTC | TRBV5-1 | few | TRBJ2-7 | TRBD2 | 16
CSVGEGANTEAFF | TGCAGCGTTGGGGAGGGGGCTAACACTGAAGCTTTCTTT | TRBV29-1 | NA | TRBJ1-1 | TRBD1 | 13
CASTRTGGYGYTF | TGTGCCAGCACCAGGACAGGGGGGTATGGCTACACCTTC | TRBV25-1 | few | TRBJ1-2 | TRBD1 | 13
CASSGLALEQYF | TGTGCCAGCAGCGGACTAGCCCTGGAGCAGTACTTC | TRBV2 | NA | TRBJ2-7 | TRBD2 | 12
CSAGAGVWQFF | TGCAGCGCCGGAGCGGGAGTGTGGCAGTTCTTC | TRBV29-1 | NA | TRBJ2-1 | TRBD2 | 11
CATSDGATSGAQFF | TGTGCCACCAGTGATGGAGCCACTAGCGGGGCCCAGTTCTTC | TRBV24-1 | NA | TRBJ2-1 | TRBD2 | 14
CASSLGTSGSGDTKYF | TGTGCCAGCAGCCTCGGGACTAGCGGGAGCGGAGATACGAAGTATTTT | TRBV4-2 | NA | TRBJ2-3 | TRBD2 | 16
CASSGGGPNYGYTF | TGCGCCAGCAGCGGGGGAGGGCCGAACTATGGCTACACCTTC | TRBV5-1 | NA | TRBJ1-2 | NA | 14
CSARQGNTEAFF | TGCAGTGCTAGACAGGGAAACACTGAAGCTTTCTTT | TRBV20-1 | many | TRBJ1-1 | NA | 12
CATSAATGQVGNEQFF | TGTGCCACCTCAGCAGCGACGGGACAGGTGGGTAATGAGCAGTTCTTC | TRBV24-1 | NA | TRBJ2-1 | TRBD1 | 16
CASSVAAGGPSDTQYF | TGTGCCAGCAGCGTAGCGGCGGGAGGGCCGTCAGATACGCAGTATTTT | TRBV9 | NA | TRBJ2-3 | TRBD2 | 16
CASSLDQGMKYNEQFF | TGCGCCAGCAGCTTGGACCAGGGGATGAAGTACAATGAGCAGTTCTTC | TRBV5-1 | few | TRBJ2-1 | NA | 16